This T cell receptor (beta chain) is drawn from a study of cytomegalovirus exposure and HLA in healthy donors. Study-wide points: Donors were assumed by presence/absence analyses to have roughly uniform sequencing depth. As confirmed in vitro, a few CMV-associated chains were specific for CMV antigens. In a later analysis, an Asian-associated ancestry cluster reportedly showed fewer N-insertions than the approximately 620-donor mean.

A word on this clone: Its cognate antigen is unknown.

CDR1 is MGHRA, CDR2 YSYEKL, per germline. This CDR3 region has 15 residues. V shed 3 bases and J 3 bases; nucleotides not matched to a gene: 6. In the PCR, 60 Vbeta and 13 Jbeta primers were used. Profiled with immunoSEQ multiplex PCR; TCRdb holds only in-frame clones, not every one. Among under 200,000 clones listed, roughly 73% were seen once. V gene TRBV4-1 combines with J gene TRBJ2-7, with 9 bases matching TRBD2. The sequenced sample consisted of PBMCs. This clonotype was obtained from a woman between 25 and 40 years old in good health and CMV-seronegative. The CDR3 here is CASSQDGLALYEQYF. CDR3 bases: TGCGCCAGCAGCCAGGATGGACTAGCGCTCTACGAGCAGTACTTC.